This T cell receptor beta chain is from a study of T cell responses to AZD1222 COVID-19 vaccine. The study's findings and limits: Spike regions recognized by vaccine-associated CD4 TCRs spanned the protein, led by 160-218 and 743-854. Donors, mostly white British, included more females; clonal diversity was possibly underestimated. The study found Spike-specific TCR breadth and depth rose after two AZD1222 doses. Repertoire samples came only from after the peak T cell response.

Clones were read by immunoSEQ multiplex PCR, and TCRdb kept only the in-frame ones, dropping some. Among some 160,000 clones listed, about 90% were seen once. The germline gives CDR1 LGHDT, CDR2 YNNKEL (reference sequence). The CDR3 sequence is 17 residues long. Trimming removed 3 bases from V and 5 bases from J; junction bases left unmatched: 11. Remarks on this clone: Its antigen is unknown.

The sample here was peripheral blood, taken on day 0 of AZD1222 vaccination. The J gene is TRBJ2-1, the V gene TRBV3-1 (or the pseudogene TRBV3-2), with 9 bases lining up with TRBD2. The receptor was isolated from an adult in good health. CDR3 nucleotides: TGTGCCAGCAGCCATCCCCCCTTTAGCGGGAGTGACAATGAGCAGTTCTTC. Its translation: CASSHPPFSGSDNEQFF.